This is a list of T cell receptor beta chains from one sample in a study of T cell changes during pregnancy in multiple sclerosis. Method: immunoSEQ multiplex PCR; TCRdb's copy keeps in-frame clones and lacks some. Of tens of thousands of clones in the sample, around 95% were seen once. The specimen comprised CD8+ T cells from peripheral blood mononuclear cells, sampled after pregnancy. These receptors were obtained from a female donor with multiple sclerosis, enrolled in a pregnancy study. Each CDR3 is given with its conserved first and last residue. The D gene is left open where the match is weak. Expanded clones get a size class; other rows say once, few or many, or leave the size out.

clone size: -; D gene: -; V gene: TRBV19; J gene: TRBJ2-6; CDR3 DNA: TGTGCCAGTAGTCCACAGGGTGCTGGGGCCAACGTCCTGACTTTC; CDR3 protein: CASSPQGAGANVLTF
clone size: few; D gene: -; V gene: TRBV9; J gene: TRBJ2-5; CDR3 DNA: TGTGCCAGCAGCGCGAGGGAAGAGACCCAGTACTTC; CDR3 protein: CASSAREETQYF
clone size: -; D gene: -; V gene: TRBV19; J gene: TRBJ2-3; CDR3 DNA: TGTGCCAGTAGTCCCGGACATCCGTCGCAGTATTTT; CDR3 protein: CASSPGHPSQYF
clone size: -; D gene: TRBD1; V gene: TRBV27; J gene: TRBJ2-1; CDR3 DNA: TGTGCCAGCAGTCTGGGACAGGGAGGCAATGAGCAGTTCTTC; CDR3 protein: CASSLGQGGNEQFF
clone size: few; D gene: -; V gene: TRBV7-6; J gene: TRBJ2-2; CDR3 DNA: TGTGCCAGCAGCTTAGCGATGGGGGGACCCAACACCGGGGAGCTGTTTTTT; CDR3 protein: CASSLAMGGPNTGELFF
clone size: -; D gene: -; V gene: TRBV6-6; J gene: TRBJ1-4; CDR3 DNA: TGTGCCAGCAGTCACGGAGATCGAGATGAAAAACTGTTTTTT; CDR3 protein: CASSHGDRDEKLFF
clone size: -; D gene: TRBD1; V gene: TRBV30; J gene: TRBJ1-2; CDR3 DNA: TGTGCCTGGAGTATCGGGACAGGGGGGTTCGGATATGGCTACACCTTC; CDR3 protein: CAWSIGTGGFGYGYTF
clone size: -; D gene: -; V gene: TRBV5-4; J gene: TRBJ2-7; CDR3 DNA: TGTGCCAGCAGCCACAGGAGCGGGTACGAGCAGTACTTC; CDR3 protein: CASSHRSGYEQYF
clone size: -; D gene: TRBD1; V gene: TRBV19; J gene: TRBJ2-1; CDR3 DNA: TGTGCCAGTAGTATTTGGGGACAGGGCTACAATGAGCAGTTCTTC; CDR3 protein: CASSIWGQGYNEQFF
clone size: -; D gene: -; V gene: TRBV7-9; J gene: TRBJ2-2; CDR3 DNA: TGTGCCAGCAGCTTGAGCGGTACGAACACCGGGGAGCTGTTTTTT; CDR3 protein: CASSLSGTNTGELFF
clone size: -; D gene: -; V gene: TRBV28; J gene: TRBJ1-4; CDR3 DNA: TGTGCCAGCAGTTTATACGAGGGTGCAACTAATGAAAAACTGTTTTTT; CDR3 protein: CASSLYEGATNEKLFF
clone size: -; D gene: TRBD1; V gene: TRBV9; J gene: TRBJ1-1; CDR3 DNA: TGTGCCAGCAGCGATCAGGGGGCGCTTGAAGCTTTCTTT; CDR3 protein: CASSDQGALEAFF
clone size: -; D gene: -; V gene: TRBV7-6; J gene: TRBJ1-1; CDR3 DNA: TGTGCCAGCAGCCGTGAGGCAGGGGCGAACACTGAAGCTTTCTTT; CDR3 protein: CASSREAGANTEAFF
clone size: once; D gene: TRBD2; V gene: TRBV5-4; J gene: TRBJ2-2; CDR3 DNA: TGTGCCAGCAGCTTGAAGGCGGGAGAGCCCCACACCGGGGAGCTGTTTTTT; CDR3 protein: CASSLKAGEPHTGELFF
clone size: -; D gene: TRBD1; V gene: TRBV7-9; J gene: TRBJ2-7; CDR3 DNA: TGTGCCAGCAGCTTAGAAGGGGGCGGGTACGAGCAGTACTTC; CDR3 protein: CASSLEGGGYEQYF
clone size: -; D gene: TRBD1; V gene: TRBV10-1; J gene: TRBJ2-7; CDR3 DNA: TGCGCCAGCAGTGAGGGGACAGCCTACGAGCAGTACTTC; CDR3 protein: CASSEGTAYEQYF